Listed below are T cell receptor beta chains from one sample, sequenced in a study of metastatic and nonmetastatic thyroid tumors. TCRdb re-called the PCR reads via MiXCR. The sample contains tens of thousands of clones, under 25% of which appear only once. Input material: blood. The receptors were gathered from a male donor with papillary thyroid cancer or a benign thyroid nodule (not recorded which). Some clones in this sample may be carry-over from other donors' samples. CDR3s include the opening cysteine and the closing phenylalanine or tryptophan. The order of the fields is V gene, clone size, J gene, D gene, CDR3 protein, CDR3 DNA. A D gene is named only where the DNA matches it firmly. Only some rows state a clone size, as once, few, many or a class for expanded clones.

v_call: TRBV4-2; clone_size: many; j_call: TRBJ2-1; d_call: TRBD2; cdr3_aa: CASSQDIIRTSRLDNEQFF; cdr3_nt: TGTGCCAGCAGCCAAGATATCATTCGGACTAGCAGGTTAGACAATGAGCAGTTCTTC
v_call: TRBV9; clone_size: NA; j_call: TRBJ2-7; d_call: NA; cdr3_aa: CASSVLTGTEQYF; cdr3_nt: TGTGCCAGCAGCGTCCTCACAGGGACCGAGCAGTACTTC
v_call: TRBV19; clone_size: many; j_call: TRBJ2-2; d_call: TRBD2; cdr3_aa: CASSIVAGVPGELFF; cdr3_nt: TGTGCCAGTAGTATAGTAGCGGGAGTGCCCGGGGAGCTGTTTTTT
v_call: TRBV7-6; clone_size: few; j_call: TRBJ2-7; d_call: NA; cdr3_aa: CASSLDVAYEQYF; cdr3_nt: TGTGCCAGCAGCTTAGACGTAGCCTACGAGCAGTACTTC
v_call: TRBV6-1; clone_size: many; j_call: TRBJ1-2; d_call: TRBD1; cdr3_aa: CASSDPATGNYGYTF; cdr3_nt: TGTGCCAGCAGTGACCCAGCGACAGGGAACTATGGCTACACCTTC
v_call: TRBV10-3; clone_size: many; j_call: TRBJ2-7; d_call: NA; cdr3_aa: CAISGGDYEQYF; cdr3_nt: TGTGCCATCAGTGGGGGGGACTACGAGCAGTACTTC
v_call: TRBV12-3/TRBV12-4; clone_size: few; j_call: TRBJ2-1; d_call: NA; cdr3_aa: CASSLGSSNEQFF; cdr3_nt: TGTGCCAGCAGTTTAGGGTCATCCAATGAGCAGTTCTTC
v_call: TRBV5-1; clone_size: many; j_call: TRBJ1-2; d_call: NA; cdr3_aa: CASSPDFGNYGYTF; cdr3_nt: TGCGCCAGCAGCCCCGATTTCGGGAACTATGGCTACACCTTC
v_call: TRBV30; clone_size: medium-sized; j_call: TRBJ2-7; d_call: TRBD2; cdr3_aa: CAWSAKLRLAGGLEQYF; cdr3_nt: TGTGCCTGGAGTGCCAAATTGCGGCTAGCGGGAGGTCTCGAGCAGTACTTC
v_call: TRBV30; clone_size: many; j_call: TRBJ2-5; d_call: NA; cdr3_aa: CAWNPGSRETQYF; cdr3_nt: TGTGCCTGGAACCCAGGGTCCCGGGAGACCCAGTACTTC
v_call: TRBV18; clone_size: many; j_call: TRBJ1-1; d_call: TRBD1; cdr3_aa: CASSPGQGLNTEAFF; cdr3_nt: TGTGCCAGCTCACCGGGACAGGGACTCAACACTGAAGCTTTCTTT
v_call: TRBV18; clone_size: NA; j_call: TRBJ1-4; d_call: NA; cdr3_aa: CASSPETGSEKLFF; cdr3_nt: TGTGCCAGCTCCCCCGAGACAGGAAGTGAAAAACTGTTTTTT
v_call: TRBV14; clone_size: few; j_call: TRBJ2-7; d_call: TRBD1; cdr3_aa: CASSQQTGVTYEQYF; cdr3_nt: TGTGCCAGCAGCCAACAGACAGGGGTAACCTACGAGCAGTACTTC
v_call: TRBV11-2; clone_size: NA; j_call: TRBJ1-1; d_call: TRBD1; cdr3_aa: CASSLWDSNTEAFF; cdr3_nt: TGTGCCAGCAGCTTATGGGACAGCAACACTGAAGCTTTCTTT
v_call: TRBV28; clone_size: few; j_call: TRBJ2-2; d_call: NA; cdr3_aa: CASSSPQGLLSTGELFF; cdr3_nt: TGTGCCAGCAGTTCGCCCCAGGGTCTACTCAGCACCGGGGAGCTGTTTTTT
v_call: TRBV7-9; clone_size: many; j_call: TRBJ2-7; d_call: TRBD2; cdr3_aa: CASSLDGLADYEQYF; cdr3_nt: TGTGCCAGCAGCTTAGACGGACTAGCGGATTACGAGCAGTACTTC
v_call: TRBV5-1; clone_size: NA; j_call: TRBJ1-6; d_call: TRBD1; cdr3_aa: CASSPGGTGDSPLHF; cdr3_nt: TGCGCCAGCAGCCCCGGGGGGACAGGGGATTCACCCCTCCACTTT
v_call: TRBV7-3; clone_size: many; j_call: TRBJ2-3; d_call: NA; cdr3_aa: CASSLGGTRRDTQYF; cdr3_nt: TGTGCCAGCAGCTTAGGCGGGACCCGCCGAGATACGCAGTATTTT
v_call: TRBV4-1; clone_size: many; j_call: TRBJ1-2; d_call: TRBD1; cdr3_aa: CASSRLGQGISYGYTF; cdr3_nt: TGCGCCAGCAGCCGGTTGGGACAGGGGATTTCATATGGCTACACCTTC
v_call: TRBV6-4; clone_size: NA; j_call: TRBJ2-7; d_call: TRBD2; cdr3_aa: CAHRSGSYEQYF; cdr3_nt: TGTGCCCATCGTAGCGGGAGCTACGAGCAGTACTTC
v_call: TRBV12-3/TRBV12-4; clone_size: NA; j_call: TRBJ2-3; d_call: TRBD2; cdr3_aa: CASSLGTSSDTQYF; cdr3_nt: TGTGCCAGCAGTTTGGGGACTAGCTCAGATACGCAGTATTTT
v_call: TRBV5-1; clone_size: NA; j_call: TRBJ1-4; d_call: TRBD1; cdr3_aa: CASNRGQSNEKLFF; cdr3_nt: TGCGCCAGTAACAGGGGGCAGTCTAATGAAAAACTGTTTTTT
v_call: TRBV18; clone_size: many; j_call: TRBJ2-7; d_call: TRBD2; cdr3_aa: CASSPTGLAGGYEQYF; cdr3_nt: TGTGCCAGCTCACCAACCGGACTAGCGGGAGGCTACGAGCAGTACTTC
v_call: TRBV6-6; clone_size: many; j_call: TRBJ2-1; d_call: NA; cdr3_aa: CASSYNSNEQFF; cdr3_nt: TGTGCCAGCAGTTACAACTCTAATGAGCAGTTCTTC
v_call: TRBV11-2; clone_size: NA; j_call: TRBJ1-1; d_call: TRBD1; cdr3_aa: CASSPLRDSPNHIGPEAFF; cdr3_nt: TGTGCCAGCAGTCCTCTCCGGGACAGCCCGAATCATATAGGACCTGAAGCTTTCTTT
v_call: TRBV12-3/TRBV12-4; clone_size: few; j_call: TRBJ2-3; d_call: TRBD2; cdr3_aa: CASSFRTSVADTQYF; cdr3_nt: TGTGCCAGCAGTTTCAGGACTAGCGTAGCAGATACGCAGTATTTT
v_call: TRBV11-2; clone_size: many; j_call: TRBJ2-7; d_call: TRBD1; cdr3_aa: CASGPDRVIEQYF; cdr3_nt: TGTGCCAGCGGCCCGGACAGGGTCATCGAGCAGTACTTC
v_call: TRBV30; clone_size: medium-sized; j_call: TRBJ1-2; d_call: NA; cdr3_aa: CAWSRRGGSNRYTF; cdr3_nt: TGTGCCTGGAGCCGCCGGGGGGGGTCCAATCGCTACACCTTC
v_call: TRBV11-2; clone_size: NA; j_call: TRBJ2-2; d_call: NA; cdr3_aa: CASSPSSRANTGELFF; cdr3_nt: TGTGCCAGCAGCCCCAGCTCGCGGGCGAACACCGGGGAGCTGTTTTTT
v_call: TRBV9; clone_size: few; j_call: TRBJ2-7; d_call: NA; cdr3_aa: CASRDSSYEQYF; cdr3_nt: TGTGCCAGCAGAGACAGTTCCTACGAGCAGTACTTC